The TCR beta chain under discussion was sequenced for a study of cytomegalovirus exposure and HLA in healthy donors. On the study more broadly: Earlier, some 170 million T cells were analyzed, and 90 million to 140 million unique TCR beta sequences were found among them. General study findings and limits: Through in vitro validation, three CMV-associated chains were shown to be specific for CMV antigens.

Concerning this clone: Its antigen is as yet unknown.

Researchers ran the PCR with 60 Vbeta and 13 Jbeta primers. Measured with immunoSEQ multiplex PCR; TCRdb has only the in-frame clones, and not every one. The repertoire has over 200,000 clones, 60% to 80% of them found once; the top ten carry 1.5% to 2%. The V gene lost 5 bases and the J gene lost 7 bases, with 21 bases spanning the gap. Germline-derived CDR1 and CDR2 are SGHVS and FNYEAQ. The CDR3 runs to 16 residues. Input material: PBMCs. The gene calls are TRBV7-6 and TRBJ2-1; perhaps TRBD2 as D (6 bases). This sequence was found in a woman under 40 in good health and CMV-seronegative. CDR3 residues: CASSLDPGGMVNEQFF. CDR3 coding DNA: TGTGCCAGCAGCCTCGATCCAGGCGGGATGGTTAATGAGCAGTTCTTC.